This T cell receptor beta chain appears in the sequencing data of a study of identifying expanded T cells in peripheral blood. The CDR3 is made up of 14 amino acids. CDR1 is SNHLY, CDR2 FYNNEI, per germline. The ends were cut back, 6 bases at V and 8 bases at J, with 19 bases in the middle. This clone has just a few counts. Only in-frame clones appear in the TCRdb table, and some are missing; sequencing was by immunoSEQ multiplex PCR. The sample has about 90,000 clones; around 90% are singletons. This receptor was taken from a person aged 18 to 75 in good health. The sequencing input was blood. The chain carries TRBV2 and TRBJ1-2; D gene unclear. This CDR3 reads CASSHEAGTGGYTF. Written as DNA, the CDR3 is TGTGCCAGCAGCCACGAGGCAGGAACGGGCGGCTACACCTTC.